One and the same sample provided the 9 T cell receptor beta chains below, sequenced in a study of identifying expanded T cells in peripheral blood. The repertoire was sequenced with immunoSEQ multiplex PCR; TCRdb's copy has only in-frame clones and lacks some. This table has 130,000 or so clones, 84% appearing once. Sequenced input: blood. Receptor source: a person between 18 and 70 years old in good health.

V and J are TRBV4-1 and TRBJ2-3, with unresolved D. The CDR3 covers 15 residues. V dropped 4 bases and J dropped 1 base, with 12 bases sitting between them. Germline V gene sequence: CDR1 MGHRA, CDR2 YSYEKL. CDR3 sequence reads: CASSRSVLGTDTQYF. CDR3 nucleotide sequence: TGCGCCAGCAGCCGCTCTGTCTTGGGCACAGATACGCAGTATTTT.

A few counts support this clone. The gene calls are TRBV6-6 and TRBJ2-7, with D uncertain. The germline V gene has CDR1 MNHNY and CDR2 SVGAGI (reference sequence). Between the trimmed V and J ends, which lost 2 bases and 4 bases, there was a span of 12 bases. The CDR3 totals 14 residues. The CDR3 loop reads CASSYKGRSYEQYF. The CDR3 DNA sequence: TGTGCCAGCAGTTACAAGGGTCGGTCATACGAGCAGTACTTC.

The CDR3 DNA reads TGTGCCAGCAGTCAAACTACAGGGTTTTGGGCCGGAGCTTTCTTT. Amino acids: CASSQTTGFWAGAFF. The chain has TRBV14 and TRBJ1-1; a possible D gene is TRBD1 (6 bases). The germline V gene encodes CDR1 SGHDN and CDR2 FVKESK. This CDR3 is built from 15 residues. V was trimmed by 6 bases and J by 10 bases, leaving 24 bases between them.

The V and J genes are TRBV7-9 and TRBJ2-7, with D perhaps matching TRBD1 or TRBD2 (5 bases each). There are 14 residues in the CDR3. CDR1 is SEHNR and CDR2 is FQNEAQ in the germline V gene (reference sequence). Trimming shortened V by 5 bases and J by 5 bases, and 16 bases separated the two germline ends. The CDR3 DNA follows: TGTGCCAGCAGCCCGGGGCAGACAACCCACGAGCAGTACTTC. This codes for CASSPGQTTHEQYF.

V gene TRBV4-1 combines with J gene TRBJ1-2; D may be TRBD1 (6 bases). This CDR3 region has 18 residues. CDR1 and CDR2 (germline): MGHRA, YSYEKL. V was trimmed by 0 bases and J by 4 bases, leaving 21 bases between them. The CDR3 sequence is CASSQDLRPGGAAYGYTF. In nucleotides, the CDR3 is TGCGCCAGCAGCCAAGATTTGAGGCCCGGGGGGGCGGCCTATGGCTACACCTTC.

This chain links TRBV7-2 with TRBJ1-1, with D tentatively TRBD1 (5 bases). CDR3 length: 12 amino acids. V was trimmed by 2 bases and J by 8 bases, leaving 9 bases between them. Germline assignment: CDR1 SGHTA and CDR2 FQGNSA. CDR3 bases: TGTGCCAGCAGCTTATATGAGGGGGAAGCTTTCTTT. This gives the protein CASSLYEGEAFF.

This clone was recorded a few times. The genes are TRBV7-2 and TRBJ1-2; D call uncertain. The CDR3 is 12 amino acids. Germline-derived CDR1 and CDR2 are SGHTA and FQGNSA. With 1 base removed from V and 8 bases from J, the gap between germline ends came to 8 bases. CDR3 DNA sequence: TGTGCCAGCAGCTTAGAGGGTTCCGGCTACACCTTC. As protein: CASSLEGSGYTF.

This chain joins TRBV7-2 and TRBJ1-5; D is ambiguous. Per germline, CDR1 SGHTA and CDR2 FQGNSA. V lost 2 bases and J 1 base, leaving 6 bases between the germline ends. The CDR3 has 14 amino acids. The CDR3 coding sequence is TGTGCCAGCAGCTTAAGGCAGAGCAATCAGCCCCAGCATTTT. It encodes CASSLRQSNQPQHF.

The chain combines TRBV20-1 with TRBJ2-7; TRBD2 matches 8 bases. With 6 bases clipped from V and 9 bases from J, the junction kept 7 bases outside the gene matches. This CDR3 spans 11 amino acids. The germline CDR1 and CDR2 sequences are DFQATT and SNEGSKA (reference sequence). In DNA form, the CDR3 reads TGCAGTGCCCAACTAGCGGAACTGCAGTACTTC. Protein: CSAQLAELQYF.